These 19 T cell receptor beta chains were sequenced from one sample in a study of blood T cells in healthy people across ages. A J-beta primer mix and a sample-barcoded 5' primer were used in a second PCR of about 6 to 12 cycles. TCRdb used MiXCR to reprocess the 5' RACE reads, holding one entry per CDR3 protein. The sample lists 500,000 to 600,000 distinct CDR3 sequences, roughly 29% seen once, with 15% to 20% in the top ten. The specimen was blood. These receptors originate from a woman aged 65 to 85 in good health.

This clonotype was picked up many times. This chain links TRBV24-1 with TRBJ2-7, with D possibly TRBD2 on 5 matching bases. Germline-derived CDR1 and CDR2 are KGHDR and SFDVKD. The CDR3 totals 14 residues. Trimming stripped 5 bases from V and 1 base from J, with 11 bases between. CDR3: CATSAWEKSYEQYF. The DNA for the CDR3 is TGTGCCACCAGTGCATGGGAGAAGTCCTACGAGCAGTACTTC.

The chain's CDR3 is CASSLSGVLLFNYGYTF. DNA of the CDR3: TGTGCCAGCAGCCTGAGTGGGGTACTACTTTTTAACTATGGCTACACCTTC. The V gene is TRBV9, the J gene TRBJ1-2; D is unclear. Deletions cut 4 bases from V and 1 base from J, with 20 bases between. The CDR3 has 17 residues. Germline values: CDR1 SGDLS, CDR2 YYNGEE.

The CDR3 reads CATSSQVVGNTEAFF. In DNA, the CDR3 is TGTGCCACCAGCAGTCAGGTCGTGGGGAACACTGAAGCTTTCTTT. The chain couples TRBV15 to TRBJ1-1; no clear D. Germline V lookup: CDR1 LNHNV, CDR2 YYDKDF (reference sequence). The CDR3 spans 15 residues. With 3 bases removed from V and 1 base from J, the gap between germline ends came to 12 bases.

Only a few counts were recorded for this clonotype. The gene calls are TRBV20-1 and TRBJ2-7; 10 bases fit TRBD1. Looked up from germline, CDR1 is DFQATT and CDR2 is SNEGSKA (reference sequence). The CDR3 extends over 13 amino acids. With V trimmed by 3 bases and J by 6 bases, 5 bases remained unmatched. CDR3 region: CSASRDRGSEQYF. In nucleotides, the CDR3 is TGCAGTGCTAGCCGGGACAGGGGTAGCGAGCAGTACTTC.

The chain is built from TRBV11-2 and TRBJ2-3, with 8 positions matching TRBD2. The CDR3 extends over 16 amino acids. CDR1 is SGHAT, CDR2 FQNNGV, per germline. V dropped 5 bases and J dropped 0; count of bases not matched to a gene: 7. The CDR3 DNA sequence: TGTGCCAGCAGCGCCGCTAGCGGGCGCAGCACAGATACGCAGTATTTT. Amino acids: CASSAASGRSTDTQYF.

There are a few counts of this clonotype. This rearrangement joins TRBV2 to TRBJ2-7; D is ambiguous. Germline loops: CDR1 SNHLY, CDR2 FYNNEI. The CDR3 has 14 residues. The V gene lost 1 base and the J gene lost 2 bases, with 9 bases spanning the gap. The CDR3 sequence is CASSEGATPYEQYF. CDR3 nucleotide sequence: TGTGCCAGCAGTGAAGGGGCGACCCCCTACGAGCAGTACTTC.

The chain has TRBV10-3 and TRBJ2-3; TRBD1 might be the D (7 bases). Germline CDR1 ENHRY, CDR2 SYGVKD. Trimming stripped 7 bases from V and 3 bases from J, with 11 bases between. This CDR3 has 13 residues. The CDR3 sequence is CAINPGGTDTQYF. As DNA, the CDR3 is TGTGCCATCAACCCAGGGGGGACAGATACGCAGTATTTT.

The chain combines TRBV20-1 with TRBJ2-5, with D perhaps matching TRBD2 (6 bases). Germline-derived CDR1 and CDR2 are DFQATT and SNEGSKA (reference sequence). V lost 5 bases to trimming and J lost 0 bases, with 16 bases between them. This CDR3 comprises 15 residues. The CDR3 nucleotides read TGCAGTGCTCGGAGCCCCCGGGACTACCAAGAGACCCAGTACTTC. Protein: CSARSPRDYQETQYF.

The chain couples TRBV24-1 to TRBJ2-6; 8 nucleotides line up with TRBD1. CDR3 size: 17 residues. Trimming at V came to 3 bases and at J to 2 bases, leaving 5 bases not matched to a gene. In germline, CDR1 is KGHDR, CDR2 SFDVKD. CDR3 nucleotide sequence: TGTGCCACCAGTGATGGACAGGGACCTACTGGGGCCAACGTCCTGACTTTC. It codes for CATSDGQGPTGANVLTF.

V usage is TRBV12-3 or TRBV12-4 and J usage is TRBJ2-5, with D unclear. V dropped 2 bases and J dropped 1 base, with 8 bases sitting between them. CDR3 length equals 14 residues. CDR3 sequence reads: CASSLKGIQETQYF. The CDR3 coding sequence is TGTGCCAGCAGTTTAAAGGGAATCCAAGAGACCCAGTACTTC.

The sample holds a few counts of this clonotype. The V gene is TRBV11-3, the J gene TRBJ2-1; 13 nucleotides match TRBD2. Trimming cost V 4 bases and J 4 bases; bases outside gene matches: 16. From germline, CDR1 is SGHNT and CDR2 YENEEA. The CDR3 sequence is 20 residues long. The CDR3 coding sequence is TGTGCCAGCAGCTCCTTCGGGACTAGCGGGATCCCACGGGGGTACAATGAGCAGTTCTTC. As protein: CASSSFGTSGIPRGYNEQFF.

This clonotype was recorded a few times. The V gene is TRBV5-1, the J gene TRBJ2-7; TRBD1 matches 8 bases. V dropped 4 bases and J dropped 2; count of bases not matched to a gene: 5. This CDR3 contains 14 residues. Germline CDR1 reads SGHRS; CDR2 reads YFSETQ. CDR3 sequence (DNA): TGCGCCAGCAGCGGACAGGGTAGCACCTACGAGCAGTACTTC. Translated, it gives CASSGQGSTYEQYF.

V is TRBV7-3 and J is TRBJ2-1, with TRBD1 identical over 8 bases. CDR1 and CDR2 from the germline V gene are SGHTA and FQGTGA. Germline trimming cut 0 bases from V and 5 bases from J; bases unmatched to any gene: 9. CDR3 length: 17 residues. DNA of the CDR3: TGTGCCAGCAGCTTAACCGGACAGGGTTTCAGAGACAATGAGCAGTTCTTC. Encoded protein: CASSLTGQGFRDNEQFF. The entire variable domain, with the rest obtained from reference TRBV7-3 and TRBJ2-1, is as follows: GAGVSQTPSNKVTEKGKYVELRCDPISGHTALYWYRQSLGQGPEFLIYFQGTGAADDSGLPNDRFFAVRPEGSVSTLKIQRTERGDSAVYLCASSLTGQGFRDNEQFFGPGTRLTVL.

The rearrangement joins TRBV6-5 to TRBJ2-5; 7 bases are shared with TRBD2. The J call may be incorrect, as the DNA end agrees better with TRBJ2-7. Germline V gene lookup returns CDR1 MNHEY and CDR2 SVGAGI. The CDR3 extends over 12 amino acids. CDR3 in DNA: TGTGCCAGCAAGAGCGGGATGTACGAGCAGTACTTC. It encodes CASKSGMYEQYF.

As DNA, the CDR3 is TGCGCCAGCAGCCCGGGCGGGTTTAAAAACATTCAGTACTTC. It specifies CASSPGGFKNIQYF. This rearrangement joins TRBV5-1 to TRBJ2-4; possibly TRBD2 for D (5 bases). The CDR3 has 14 amino acids. Deletions cut 4 bases from V and 4 bases from J, with 12 bases between. Germline V gene lookup returns CDR1 SGHRS and CDR2 YFSETQ.

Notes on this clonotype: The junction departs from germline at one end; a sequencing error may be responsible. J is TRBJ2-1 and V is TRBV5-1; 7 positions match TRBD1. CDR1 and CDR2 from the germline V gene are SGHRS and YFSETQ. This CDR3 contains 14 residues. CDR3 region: CAGSPGQRYNEQFF. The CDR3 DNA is TGCGCCGGCAGCCCGGGACAGCGATACAATGAGCAGTTCTTC. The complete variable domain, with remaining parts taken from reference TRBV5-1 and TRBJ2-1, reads KAGVTQTPRYLIKTRGQQVTLSCSPISGHRSVSWYQQTPGQGLQFLFEYFSETQRNKGNFPGRFSGRQFSNSRSEMNVSTLELGDSALYLCAGSPGQRYNEQFFGPGTRLTVL.

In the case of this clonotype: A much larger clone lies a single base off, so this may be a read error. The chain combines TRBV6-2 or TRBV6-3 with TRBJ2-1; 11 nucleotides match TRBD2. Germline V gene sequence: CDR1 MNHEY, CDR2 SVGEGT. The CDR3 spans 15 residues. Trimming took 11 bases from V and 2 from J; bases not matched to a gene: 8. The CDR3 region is CAGKLAGAPYNEQFF. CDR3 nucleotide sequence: TGTGCCGGCAAACTAGCGGGGGCTCCCTACAATGAGCAGTTCTTC.

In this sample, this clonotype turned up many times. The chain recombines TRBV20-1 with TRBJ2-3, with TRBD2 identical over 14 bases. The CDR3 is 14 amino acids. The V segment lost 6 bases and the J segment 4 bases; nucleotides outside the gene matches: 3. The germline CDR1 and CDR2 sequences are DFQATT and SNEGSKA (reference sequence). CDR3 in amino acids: CSARLAGGPDTQYF. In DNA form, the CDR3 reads TGCAGTGCACGACTAGCGGGGGGGCCAGATACGCAGTATTTT.

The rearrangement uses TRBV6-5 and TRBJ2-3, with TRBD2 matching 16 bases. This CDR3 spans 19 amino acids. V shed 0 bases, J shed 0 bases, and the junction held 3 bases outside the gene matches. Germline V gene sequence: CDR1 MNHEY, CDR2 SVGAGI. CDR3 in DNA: TGTGCCAGCAGTTACTCCGGGACTAGCGGGGGGGGGAGCACAGATACGCAGTATTTT. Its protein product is CASSYSGTSGGGSTDTQYF.